This T cell receptor beta chain was profiled in a study of T cells in Graves' hyperthyroidism and ophthalmopathy. Each diagnosis was grounded in clinical symptoms, serum thyroxine and TRAb, thyroid ultrasound, and orbital computed tomography. Source material for PBMCs was roughly 10 ml fresh peripheral blood. Researchers amplified the TCR beta CDR3 regions from RNA transcripts. The TCR CDR3 was amplified in a first-round RT-PCR using the HTBI primer set. TCRdb called the multiplex PCR reads again in MiXCR, with one record for every CDR3 protein. The sample lists 280,000 or so distinct CDR3 sequences, roughly 15% occurring once. The sequence was collected from a woman between 50 and 59 years old with Graves' hyperthyroidism that later progressed to Graves' ophthalmopathy. What was sequenced was blood.

CDR3 sequence reads: CASSYSQGAKRNEQYF. The CDR3 region has the DNA TGTGCCAGCAGTTACTCTCAGGGGGCCAAGCGAAACGAGCAGTACTTC. The V call is TRBV6-6, the J call TRBJ2-7, with TRBD1 identical over 8 bases. The CDR3 runs to 16 residues. Germline V CDR1 and CDR2: MNHNY, SVGAGI (reference sequence). J lost 5 bases, V lost 0 bases, and 9 bases had no gene match.